This paragraph covers one T cell receptor (beta chain) sequence. Its antigen remains unidentified. A single base separates this from a much larger clone, so it may be a read error. The CDR3 contains 15 residues. The V and J ends lost 6 bases and 4 bases respectively, with 20 bases between them. Germline loops: CDR1 SQVTM, CDR2 ANQGSEA. Previously described methods and listed TCR primers produced bulk TCR libraries. TCRdb reprocessed the PCR reads via MiXCR and lists one record per CDR3 protein. The sample holds approximately 680,000 distinct CDR3 sequences, around 25% seen once. The data were obtained in a study of molecular identifiers for immune sequencing clone quantification. Points from the study as a whole: Among about a million naive cells, spiked Jurkat TCR RNA from a single cell was reportedly detectable. Over 99% of CMV-specific effector molecules, but under 1% of naive ones, were in clones above 20 copies.

The sorting of naive CD8 T cells used the CD8+CD4-CCR7+CD45RA+ phenotype. Specimen: naive CD8+ T cells from blood, with Jurkat cell RNA spiked in. Specified subset: FACS-sorted CD8+CD4-CCR7+CD45RA+ naive T cells. This clonotype originated in a human donor in good health. Some libraries in this study had Jurkat cell RNA spiked in. This chain joins TRBV29-1 and TRBJ2-3, with D possibly TRBD2 on 6 matching bases. Here the CDR3 reads CSVRREVWYSDTQYF. The CDR3 bases are TGCAGCGTCCGAAGGGAGGTGTGGTACTCAGATACGCAGTATTTT.